This is a list of T cell receptor beta chains from one sample in a study of T-cell reconstitution after alpha-beta-depleted transplantation in children. TCRdb reanalysed the PCR reads using MiXCR and keeps one entry per CDR3 protein. The sample shows about 460,000 distinct CDR3 sequences, around 10% of them seen only once. Sequencing was performed on PBMCs, mostly from graft donor cells, taken 180 days after TCRalphabeta/CD19-depleted stem cell transplant. The origin of the receptors is a female patient between 2 and 15 years old who had a stem cell transplant for aplastic anemia, so the T cells may come from the graft donor. Both conserved end residues are part of each CDR3. The order of the fields is V gene, J gene, clone size, D gene, CDR3 protein, CDR3 DNA. A D gene is named only where the DNA matches it firmly. Rows may omit the clone size; those that give it use once, few, many or a size class.

v_call: TRBV6-1; j_call: TRBJ2-1; clone_size: few; d_call: .; cdr3_aa: CASTQGTGGRYEQFF; cdr3_nt: TGTGCCAGCACCCAGGGGACCGGGGGGAGGTATGAGCAGTTCTTC
v_call: TRBV5-5; j_call: TRBJ1-5; clone_size: .; d_call: .; cdr3_aa: CASSLGTSNQPQHF; cdr3_nt: TGTGCCAGCAGCTTAGGGACTAGCAATCAGCCCCAGCATTTT
v_call: TRBV6-2/TRBV6-3; j_call: TRBJ2-5; clone_size: few; d_call: TRBD2; cdr3_aa: CASKLAGAETQYF; cdr3_nt: TGTGCCAGCAAACTAGCGGGAGCAGAGACCCAGTACTTC
v_call: TRBV29-1; j_call: TRBJ2-5; clone_size: .; d_call: .; cdr3_aa: CSAPQAGGAWETQYF; cdr3_nt: TGCAGCGCCCCACAGGCCGGGGGCGCGTGGGAGACCCAGTACTTC
v_call: TRBV12-3/TRBV12-4; j_call: TRBJ1-6; clone_size: .; d_call: TRBD1; cdr3_aa: CASSPTGRGSPLHF; cdr3_nt: TGTGCCAGCAGTCCGACAGGGAGGGGATCACCCCTCCACTTT
v_call: TRBV5-1; j_call: TRBJ1-1; clone_size: .; d_call: .; cdr3_aa: CASSLPTEYTEAFF; cdr3_nt: TGCGCCAGCAGCCTACCTACAGAGTACACTGAAGCTTTCTTT
v_call: TRBV7-3; j_call: TRBJ2-2; clone_size: .; d_call: TRBD2; cdr3_aa: CASSRGTSGNTGELFF; cdr3_nt: TGTGCCAGCAGCCGAGGGACTAGCGGGAACACCGGGGAGCTGTTTTTT
v_call: TRBV6-1; j_call: TRBJ2-3; clone_size: .; d_call: .; cdr3_aa: CASMKLPSTDTQYF; cdr3_nt: TGTGCCAGCATGAAACTACCGTCGACAGATACGCAGTATTTT
v_call: TRBV28; j_call: TRBJ1-1; clone_size: few; d_call: .; cdr3_aa: CASSFKSPLTEAFF; cdr3_nt: TGTGCCAGCAGTTTCAAGAGTCCTCTCACTGAAGCTTTCTTT
v_call: TRBV7-2; j_call: TRBJ2-1; clone_size: few; d_call: TRBD2; cdr3_aa: CASSSAGGRYDEQFF; cdr3_nt: TGTGCCAGCAGCTCCGCGGGAGGTCGGTACGATGAGCAGTTCTTC
v_call: TRBV12-3/TRBV12-4; j_call: TRBJ1-5; clone_size: .; d_call: .; cdr3_aa: CASSTQGPQPQHF; cdr3_nt: TGTGCCAGCAGTACACAGGGTCCTCAGCCCCAGCATTTT
v_call: TRBV6-2/TRBV6-3; j_call: TRBJ2-5; clone_size: few; d_call: .; cdr3_aa: CASSYLGGETQYF; cdr3_nt: TGTGCCAGCAGTTACTTAGGGGGGGAGACCCAGTACTTC
v_call: TRBV20-1; j_call: TRBJ1-1; clone_size: .; d_call: .; cdr3_aa: CSARESVMNTEAFF; cdr3_nt: TGCAGTGCTAGGGAATCCGTGATGAACACTGAAGCTTTCTTT
v_call: TRBV29-1; j_call: TRBJ2-1; clone_size: .; d_call: TRBD2; cdr3_aa: CSAPLAGPYNEQFF; cdr3_nt: TGCAGCGCTCCCCTAGCGGGCCCCTACAATGAGCAGTTCTTC
v_call: TRBV18; j_call: TRBJ1-5; clone_size: many; d_call: .; cdr3_aa: CASSYRGNDQPQHF; cdr3_nt: TGTGCCAGCTCATACCGAGGGAATGATCAGCCCCAGCATTTT
v_call: TRBV21-1; j_call: TRBJ1-1; clone_size: many; d_call: .; cdr3_aa: CASSEGTEAFF; cdr3_nt: TGTGCCAGCAGCGAGGGCACTGAAGCTTTCTTT
v_call: TRBV6-2/TRBV6-3; j_call: TRBJ2-1; clone_size: few; d_call: TRBD2; cdr3_aa: CASSYGGLAGGHSGYNEQFF; cdr3_nt: TGTGCCAGCAGTTACGGCGGACTAGCGGGAGGCCACTCCGGCTACAATGAGCAGTTCTTC
v_call: TRBV18; j_call: TRBJ2-1; clone_size: few; d_call: TRBD1; cdr3_aa: CASSPRSWQGVFSGGNEQFF; cdr3_nt: TGTGCCAGCTCACCACGATCTTGGCAGGGGGTCTTCTCTGGGGGCAATGAGCAGTTCTTC
v_call: TRBV5-5; j_call: TRBJ2-7; clone_size: .; d_call: .; cdr3_aa: CASSLVRVGYEQYF; cdr3_nt: TGTGCCAGCAGCTTGGTCAGGGTAGGCTACGAGCAGTACTTC
v_call: TRBV5-1; j_call: TRBJ2-3; clone_size: many; d_call: .; cdr3_aa: CASSLNADTQYF; cdr3_nt: TGTGCCAGCAGCTTGAATGCGGATACGCAGTATTTT
v_call: TRBV16; j_call: TRBJ2-7; clone_size: .; d_call: .; cdr3_aa: CASSRRNRNRHLYEQYF; cdr3_nt: TGTGCCAGCAGCCGACGGAACAGAAACCGACACCTATACGAGCAGTACTTC
v_call: TRBV14; j_call: TRBJ2-1; clone_size: .; d_call: .; cdr3_aa: CASSQKTGSRSYNEQFF; cdr3_nt: TGTGCCAGCAGCCAAAAAACAGGGTCCCGCTCCTACAATGAGCAGTTCTTC
v_call: TRBV5-1; j_call: TRBJ2-5; clone_size: .; d_call: TRBD2; cdr3_aa: CASSYTGSGETQYF; cdr3_nt: TGCGCCAGCAGCTATACGGGTAGCGGGGAGACCCAGTACTTC
v_call: TRBV6-1; j_call: TRBJ2-1; clone_size: .; d_call: .; cdr3_aa: CASRMLAGGTSYNEQFF; cdr3_nt: TGTGCCAGCAGAATGCTGGCGGGTGGGACCTCCTACAATGAGCAGTTCTTC
v_call: TRBV25-1; j_call: TRBJ2-1; clone_size: .; d_call: TRBD2; cdr3_aa: CASSGMGGNEQFF; cdr3_nt: TGTGCCAGCAGTGGGATGGGAGGGAATGAGCAGTTCTTC
v_call: TRBV11-2; j_call: TRBJ2-5; clone_size: medium-sized; d_call: .; cdr3_aa: CASSLDLQRQETQYF; cdr3_nt: TGTGCCAGCAGCTTAGATCTCCAGCGGCAGGAGACCCAGTACTTC
v_call: TRBV3-1; j_call: TRBJ1-1; clone_size: .; d_call: .; cdr3_aa: CASSQTGRNTEAFF; cdr3_nt: TGTGCCAGCAGCCAAACGGGGCGGAACACTGAAGCTTTCTTT
v_call: TRBV7-9; j_call: TRBJ2-1; clone_size: .; d_call: TRBD2; cdr3_aa: CASSVSGSSNEQFF; cdr3_nt: TGTGCCAGCAGCGTTAGCGGGAGTTCAAATGAGCAGTTCTTC
v_call: TRBV9; j_call: TRBJ2-1; clone_size: .; d_call: TRBD2; cdr3_aa: CASSPGGSEQFF; cdr3_nt: TGTGCCAGCAGCCCCGGGGGGAGTGAGCAGTTCTTC
v_call: TRBV12-3/TRBV12-4; j_call: TRBJ2-3; clone_size: many; d_call: .; cdr3_aa: CASSPGSLSTDTQYF; cdr3_nt: TGTGCCAGCAGCCCCGGGAGTCTGAGCACAGATACGCAGTATTTT
v_call: TRBV20-1; j_call: TRBJ1-5; clone_size: .; d_call: TRBD1; cdr3_aa: CSASGQGAFQPQHF; cdr3_nt: TGCAGTGCCAGCGGGCAGGGGGCTTTCCAGCCCCAGCATTTT
v_call: TRBV24-1; j_call: TRBJ2-5; clone_size: .; d_call: TRBD2; cdr3_aa: CATSDSETSGRPTQYF; cdr3_nt: TGTGCCACCAGTGATTCCGAGACTAGCGGGAGGCCGACCCAGTACTTC
v_call: TRBV29-1; j_call: TRBJ2-6; clone_size: few; d_call: TRBD1; cdr3_aa: CSVSGTGLSGANVLTF; cdr3_nt: TGCAGCGTTTCCGGGACAGGTCTGTCTGGGGCCAACGTCCTGACTTTC
v_call: TRBV7-9; j_call: TRBJ1-2; clone_size: few; d_call: TRBD1; cdr3_aa: CASSSQGAYNYGYTF; cdr3_nt: TGTGCCAGCAGCTCACAGGGGGCTTATAACTATGGCTACACCTTC
v_call: TRBV9; j_call: TRBJ2-1; clone_size: few; d_call: TRBD2; cdr3_aa: CASSPPGTSGGSYNEQFF; cdr3_nt: TGTGCCAGCAGCCCCCCCGGGACTAGCGGGGGCTCCTACAATGAGCAGTTCTTC
v_call: TRBV7-9; j_call: TRBJ1-5; clone_size: .; d_call: .; cdr3_aa: CASSSGPNDQPQHF; cdr3_nt: TGTGCCAGCAGCTCCGGACCAAATGATCAGCCCCAGCATTTT
v_call: TRBV5-1; j_call: TRBJ2-5; clone_size: many; d_call: .; cdr3_aa: CASSARDRIWAQETQYF; cdr3_nt: TGCGCCAGCAGCGCCCGGGACCGAATCTGGGCGCAAGAGACCCAGTACTTC
v_call: TRBV9; j_call: TRBJ2-1; clone_size: many; d_call: TRBD2; cdr3_aa: CASSVASGRNPYNEQFF; cdr3_nt: TGTGCCAGCAGCGTAGCTAGCGGGAGAAACCCCTACAATGAGCAGTTCTTC
v_call: TRBV6-2/TRBV6-3; j_call: TRBJ2-5; clone_size: few; d_call: .; cdr3_aa: CASSSMLLGGTQYF; cdr3_nt: TGTGCCAGCAGTAGTATGCTCCTCGGGGGGACCCAGTACTTC
v_call: TRBV9; j_call: TRBJ2-2; clone_size: .; d_call: .; cdr3_aa: CASSAQSRDTGELFF; cdr3_nt: TGTGCCAGCAGCGCCCAATCGAGGGACACCGGGGAGCTGTTTTTT
v_call: TRBV4-3; j_call: TRBJ2-2; clone_size: .; d_call: .; cdr3_aa: CASSRTGHRMNTGELFF; cdr3_nt: TGCGCCAGCAGCCGGACGGGTCACAGGATGAACACCGGGGAGCTGTTTTTT
v_call: TRBV20-1; j_call: TRBJ2-2; clone_size: many; d_call: TRBD1; cdr3_aa: CSARDRVTGELFF; cdr3_nt: TGCAGTGCCAGGGACAGGGTGACCGGGGAGCTGTTTTTT
v_call: TRBV6-1; j_call: TRBJ2-2; clone_size: .; d_call: TRBD2; cdr3_aa: CASKPGGRTGELFF; cdr3_nt: TGTGCCAGCAAGCCGGGAGGGCGTACCGGGGAGCTGTTTTTT
v_call: TRBV6-5; j_call: TRBJ1-1; clone_size: .; d_call: .; cdr3_aa: CASSYSRGGSTEAFF; cdr3_nt: TGTGCCAGCAGTTACTCGAGGGGTGGGAGCACTGAAGCTTTCTTT
v_call: TRBV20-1; j_call: TRBJ1-5; clone_size: .; d_call: TRBD1; cdr3_aa: CSAQSRGRDTQPQHF; cdr3_nt: TGCAGTGCTCAGTCGAGGGGGCGCGACACTCAGCCCCAGCATTTT
v_call: TRBV12-3/TRBV12-4; j_call: TRBJ2-5; clone_size: few; d_call: TRBD1; cdr3_aa: CASSLSAFLGQNQETQYF; cdr3_nt: TGTGCCAGCAGTTTGAGCGCTTTTCTGGGACAGAACCAAGAGACCCAGTACTTC
v_call: TRBV20-1; j_call: TRBJ1-1; clone_size: many; d_call: .; cdr3_aa: CSAKWGKNTEAFF; cdr3_nt: TGCAGTGCTAAATGGGGGAAGAACACTGAAGCTTTCTTT
v_call: TRBV7-9; j_call: TRBJ2-1; clone_size: few; d_call: TRBD2; cdr3_aa: CASSIIAGIYNEQFF; cdr3_nt: TGTGCCAGCAGCATTATAGCGGGGATTTACAATGAGCAGTTCTTC
v_call: TRBV7-2; j_call: TRBJ2-3; clone_size: .; d_call: .; cdr3_aa: CASSSPPSARTDTQYF; cdr3_nt: TGTGCCAGCAGCTCGCCGCCTAGCGCCCGCACAGATACGCAGTATTTT
v_call: TRBV7-9; j_call: TRBJ1-3; clone_size: few; d_call: .; cdr3_aa: CASSLGAGNTIYF; cdr3_nt: TGTGCCAGCAGCTTAGGGGCGGGAAACACCATATATTTT
v_call: TRBV7-9; j_call: TRBJ2-4; clone_size: few; d_call: .; cdr3_aa: CASSTLDTLDIQYF; cdr3_nt: TGTGCCAGCAGCACTCTGGACACGCTAGACATTCAGTACTTC